These T cell receptor beta chains were read from a single sample in a study of low-dose radiotherapy and immunotherapy resistance in tumors. MiXCR, run by TCRdb on the reads, gives a single entry per CDR3 protein. The repertoire holds about 82,000 distinct CDR3 sequences, with 18% as singletons. The specimen comprised PBMCs, sampled before treatment. The receptors were gathered from a male donor with prostate cancer. The CDR3 runs from the conserved cysteine through the conserved F or W. Fields, in order: clone size, D gene, CDR3 length, V gene, J gene, CDR3 protein, CDR3 DNA. The D gene is left open where the match is weak. Clone size, where shown, is once, few, many, or a class for clones that have expanded.

many	-	14	TRBV5-4	TRBJ1-1	CASSSGEEYTEAFF	TGTGCCAGCAGCTCGGGAGAAGAGTACACTGAAGCTTTCTTT
many	TRBD2	18	TRBV10-3	TRBJ2-5	CAISENRPGTSGEETQYF	TGTGCCATCAGTGAAAATCGTCCCGGGACTAGCGGGGAAGAGACCCAGTACTTC
many	-	15	TRBV18	TRBJ1-4	CASSPRGGTNEKLFF	TGTGCCAGCTCACCACGAGGGGGGACTAATGAAAAACTGTTTTTT
many	-	13	TRBV11-1	TRBJ2-2	CASSEQGTGELFF	TGTGCCAGCAGCGAACAGGGCACCGGGGAGCTGTTTTTT
many	TRBD1	16	TRBV3-1	TRBJ2-4	CASSQISGTGENIQYF	TGTGCCAGCAGCCAAATTTCCGGGACAGGGGAAAACATTCAGTACTTC
many	-	12	TRBV5-4	TRBJ1-1	CASSNRNTEAFF	TGTGCCAGCAGCAACAGGAACACTGAAGCTTTCTTT
many	-	11	TRBV12-5	TRBJ2-2	CASGLSRELFF	TGTGCTAGTGGTTTGTCTCGGGAGCTGTTTTTT
many	-	15	TRBV12-5	TRBJ2-5	CASARASTDQETQYF	TGTGCTAGTGCCCGGGCTAGCACCGACCAAGAGACCCAGTACTTC
many	TRBD1	15	TRBV9	TRBJ1-2	CASSAARQGYYGYTF	TGTGCCAGCAGCGCAGCCAGACAGGGATACTATGGCTACACCTTC
-	TRBD1	18	TRBV27	TRBJ2-2	CASSSMLLRQGVSGELFF	TGTGCCAGCAGTTCGATGCTCCTTCGACAGGGGGTCTCCGGGGAGCTGTTTTTT
many	-	12	TRBV30	TRBJ1-3	CAASRTRNTIYF	TGTGCCGCCTCCCGGACCCGAAACACCATATATTTT
many	-	15	TRBV9	TRBJ2-3	CASSVAGGSSDTQYF	TGTGCCAGCAGCGTAGCGGGGGGCAGCTCAGATACGCAGTATTTT
many	-	16	TRBV4-2	TRBJ2-1	CASSQDREGLYNEQFF	TGTGCCAGCAGCCAAGACAGAGAGGGCCTTTACAATGAGCAGTTCTTC
many	TRBD2	14	TRBV20-1	TRBJ2-1	CSARGAGIYNEQFF	TGCAGTGCTAGGGGAGCGGGGATCTACAATGAGCAGTTCTTC
-	-	14	TRBV28	TRBJ1-6	CDSSLPVSYSPLHF	TGTGACAGCAGTCTCCCAGTGAGTTATTCACCCCTCCACTTT
many	-	10	TRBV6-1	TRBJ1-6	CASGGLALHF	TGTGCCAGCGGGGGACTGGCCCTCCACTTT
many	TRBD1	15	TRBV2	TRBJ1-1	CASTLTGAGVTEAFF	TGTGCCAGCACCCTGACAGGGGCTGGTGTCACTGAAGCTTTCTTT
many	TRBD2	17	TRBV7-6	TRBJ2-7	CASSLGGLAGTTYEQYF	TGTGCCAGCAGCTTAGGGGGACTAGCGGGAACTACCTACGAGCAGTACTTC
-	TRBD1	11	TRBV6-6	TRBJ1-1	CASSAQGGAFF	TGTGCCAGCAGTGCCCAGGGGGGCGCTTTCTTT
many	-	16	TRBV18	TRBJ2-1	CASSPGPQGNYNEQFF	TGTGCCAGCTCACCTGGGCCCCAGGGGAACTACAATGAGCAGTTCTTC
many	-	13	TRBV5-4	TRBJ1-1	CASSRGGGAEAFF	TGTGCCAGCTCCCGAGGGGGGGGCGCTGAAGCTTTCTTT
many	-	14	TRBV20-1	TRBJ2-5	CSARDLQGGETQYF	TGCAGTGCTAGAGATCTACAGGGAGGGGAGACCCAGTACTTC
many	TRBD2	13	TRBV6-5	TRBJ2-1	CASRGGRYNEQFF	TGTGCCAGCAGGGGAGGGAGATACAATGAGCAGTTCTTC
many	TRBD1	14	TRBV27	TRBJ1-1	CASSRTGENTEAFF	TGTGCCAGCAGCAGGACAGGGGAGAACACTGAAGCTTTCTTT
many	TRBD2	14	TRBV2	TRBJ2-4	CASSRLAGAVSPDF	TGTGCCAGCAGTCGGCTAGCGGGGGCGGTCTCACCGGACTTC
many	TRBD1	13	TRBV7-9	TRBJ1-2	CASSQTGAGGYTF	TGTGCCAGCAGCCAGACAGGGGCGGGTGGCTACACCTTC
many	TRBD2	16	TRBV6-2/TRBV6-3	TRBJ2-5	CASSYGRGGVQETQYF	TGTGCCAGCAGTTACGGTCGGGGGGGTGTCCAAGAGACCCAGTACTTC
many	-	13	TRBV13	TRBJ1-4	CASSSNNNEKLFF	TGTGCCAGCAGCTCGAACAACAATGAAAAACTGTTTTTT
many	-	16	TRBV4-3	TRBJ2-6	CASSQGSNSGANVLTF	TGCGCCAGCAGCCAAGGATCGAACTCTGGGGCCAACGTCCTGACTTTC
many	TRBD2	16	TRBV10-3	TRBJ2-2	CAISETSGGITGELFF	TGTGCCATCAGTGAAACTAGCGGGGGGATCACCGGGGAGCTGTTTTTT
many	-	14	TRBV7-3	TRBJ2-1	CASSLTAGVSEQFF	TGTGCCAGCAGCTTAACGGCAGGGGTCAGTGAGCAGTTCTTC
many	-	15	TRBV5-1	TRBJ2-5	CASSSTGNIEETQYF	TGCGCCAGCAGCTCTACAGGGAATATAGAGGAGACCCAGTACTTC
many	TRBD1	14	TRBV20-1	TRBJ1-2	CSALPGGAGYGYTF	TGCAGTGCTTTACCAGGGGGCGCGGGGTATGGCTACACCTTC
many	TRBD1	17	TRBV27	TRBJ2-6	CASRTDRVVSGANVLTF	TGTGCCAGCAGAACTGACAGGGTTGTATCTGGGGCCAACGTCCTGACTTTC
many	-	14	TRBV30	TRBJ2-3	CAWSGTGVGDTQYF	TGTGCCTGGAGTGGGACGGGAGTGGGAGATACGCAGTATTTT
few	-	14	TRBV4-3	TRBJ2-5	CASSQEWGRETQYF	TGCGCCAGCAGCCAAGAATGGGGTAGGGAGACCCAGTACTTC
many	-	14	TRBV29-1	TRBJ2-3	CSVGGVLRSDTQYF	TGCAGCGTTGGTGGGGTTCTGAGGTCAGATACGCAGTATTTT
-	-	15	TRBV7-6	TRBJ1-2	CASSARRRGFNYGTF	TGTGCCAGCAGCGCCCGCAGGAGAGGATTTAACTATGGCACCTTC